Shown below are 7 T cell receptor beta chains from a single sample sequenced in a study of blood T cell repertoires in COVID-19. The repertoire was sequenced with immunoSEQ multiplex PCR; TCRdb's copy has only in-frame clones and lacks some. Seen here are about 52,000 clones, approximately 80% observed once, and the top ten hold 6.9%. Sequences were obtained from peripheral blood. The receptors stem from a man between 65 and 80 years old with active COVID-19.

The genes are TRBV7-9 and TRBJ2-3, with 9 bases matching TRBD1. This CDR3 has 15 residues. J was trimmed by 4 bases and V by 5 bases; bases with no gene match: 7. Germline-derived CDR1 and CDR2 are SEHNR and FQNEAQ (reference sequence). For the CDR3, the DNA is TGTGCCAGCAGCCGTTCGGGACAGGGAGCAGATACGCAGTATTTT. It codes for CASSRSGQGADTQYF. The full variable domain, in which reference TRBV7-9 and TRBJ2-3 provide the parts outside the CDR3, is DTGVSQNPRHKITKRGQNVTFRCDPISEHNRLYWYRQTLGQGPEFLTYFQNEAQLEKSRLLSDRFSAERPKGSFSTLEIQRTEQGDSAMYLCASSRSGQGADTQYFGPGTRLTVL.

The genes are TRBV7-2 and TRBJ1-2, with TRBD1 as a possible D gene (6 bases). The CDR3 spans 13 residues. Germline values: CDR1 SGHTA, CDR2 FQGNSA. V was trimmed by 7 bases and J by 2 bases, leaving 11 bases between them. The CDR3 sequence is CASTRDRNYGYTF. The CDR3 coding sequence is TGTGCCAGCACCAGAGACAGGAACTATGGCTACACCTTC.

The chain recombines TRBV29-1 with TRBJ2-3, with TRBD1 matching over 7 bases. V lost 4 bases, J lost 2 bases, and 9 bases stayed unmatched. Germline assignment: CDR1 SQVTM and CDR2 ANQGSEA. The CDR3 has 15 residues. The CDR3 coding sequence is TGCAGCGTTGGGGTAGGGACAGCTCCCACAGATACGCAGTATTTT. Protein product: CSVGVGTAPTDTQYF.

The chain is built from TRBV5-6 and TRBJ2-2, with TRBD1 matching over 7 bases. Germline values: CDR1 SGHDT, CDR2 YYEEEE. Trimming at V came to 1 base and at J to 1 base, leaving 4 bases not matched to a gene. This CDR3 has 16 residues. The CDR3 bases are TGTGCCAGCAGCTTGACGTCAGGGGGGAACACCGGGGAGCTGTTTTTT. It is translated as CASSLTSGGNTGELFF.

This sequence joins TRBV19 and TRBJ2-1; 9 nucleotides agree with TRBD1. V lost 5 bases, J lost 6 bases, and 8 bases stayed unmatched. The CDR3 runs 15 residues. From germline, CDR1 is LNHDA and CDR2 SQIVND (reference sequence). CDR3 nucleotide sequence: TGTGCCAGTAGTTCCCCCGGACAGGGGTTCAATGAGCAGTTCTTC. As protein: CASSSPGQGFNEQFF.

V usage is TRBV7-9 and J usage is TRBJ2-7, with D possibly matching TRBD1 (7 bases). This CDR3 contains 13 residues. V lost 4 bases and J 3 bases, leaving 10 bases between the germline ends. Germline CDR1 is SEHNR and CDR2 is FQNEAQ (reference sequence). The DNA for the CDR3 is TGTGCCAGCAGCTCCCAGGGGGGCTACGAGCAGTACTTC. This translates into CASSSQGGYEQYF. Drawing the rest from reference TRBV7-9 and TRBJ2-7, the complete variable domain is DTGVSQNPRHKITKRGQNVTFRCDPISEHNRLYWYRQTLGQGPEFLTYFQNEAQLEKSRLLSDRFSAERPKGSFSTLEIQRTEQGDSAMYLCASSSQGGYEQYFGPGTRLTVT.

The rearrangement uses TRBV5-1 and TRBJ2-3, with D unclear. V was pared by 4 bases and J by 7 bases, with 19 bases between. The CDR3 consists of 15 residues. Germline-derived CDR1 and CDR2 are SGHRS and YFSETQ. CDR3 loop: CASSGPRGSANTQYF. CDR3 nucleotides: TGCGCCAGCAGCGGCCCCCGAGGAAGCGCCAATACGCAGTATTTT.